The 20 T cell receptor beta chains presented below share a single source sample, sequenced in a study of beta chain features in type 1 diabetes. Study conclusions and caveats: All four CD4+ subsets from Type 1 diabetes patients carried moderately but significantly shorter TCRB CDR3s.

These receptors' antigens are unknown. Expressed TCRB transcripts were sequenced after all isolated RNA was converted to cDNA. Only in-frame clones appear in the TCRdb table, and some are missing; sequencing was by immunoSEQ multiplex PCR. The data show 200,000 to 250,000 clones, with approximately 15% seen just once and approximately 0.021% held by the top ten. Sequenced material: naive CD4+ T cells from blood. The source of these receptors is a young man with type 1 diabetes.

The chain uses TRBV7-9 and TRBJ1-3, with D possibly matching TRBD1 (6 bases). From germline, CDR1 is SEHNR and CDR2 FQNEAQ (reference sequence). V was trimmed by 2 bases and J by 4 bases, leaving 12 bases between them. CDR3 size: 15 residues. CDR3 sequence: CASSLNREYGNTIYF. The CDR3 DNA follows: TGTGCCAGCAGCTTAAACAGGGAGTACGGAAACACCATATATTTT.

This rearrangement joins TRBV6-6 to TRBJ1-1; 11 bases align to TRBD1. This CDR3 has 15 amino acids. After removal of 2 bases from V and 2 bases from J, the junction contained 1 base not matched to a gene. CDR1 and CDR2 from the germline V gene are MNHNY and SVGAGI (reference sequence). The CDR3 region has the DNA TGTGCCAGCAGTTACGGGACAGGGGGTAACACTGAAGCTTTCTTT. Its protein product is CASSYGTGGNTEAFF.

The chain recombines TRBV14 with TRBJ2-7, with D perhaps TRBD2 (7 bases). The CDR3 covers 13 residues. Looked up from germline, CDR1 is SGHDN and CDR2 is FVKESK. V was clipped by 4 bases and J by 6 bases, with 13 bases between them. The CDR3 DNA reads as TGTGCCAGCAGCCCTGCGGGGGCGAGCGAGCAGTACTTC. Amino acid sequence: CASSPAGASEQYF. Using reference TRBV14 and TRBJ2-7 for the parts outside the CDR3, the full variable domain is EAGVTQFPSHSVIEKGQTVTLRCDPISGHDNLYWYRRVMGKEIKFLLHFVKESKQDESGMPNNRFLAERTGGTYSTLKVQPAELEDSGVYFCASSPAGASEQYFGPGTRLTVT.

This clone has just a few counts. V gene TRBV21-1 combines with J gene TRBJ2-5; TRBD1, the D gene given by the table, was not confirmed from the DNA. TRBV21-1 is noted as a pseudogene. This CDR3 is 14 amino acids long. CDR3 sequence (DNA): TGTGCCAGCAGCAAAGTAGGGGCGCGGGAGACCCAGTACTTC. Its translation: CASSKVGARETQYF.

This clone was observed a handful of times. The CDR3 DNA reads as TGTGCCTGGAGTGGGTCTCGGACAGGGGGCAGCACAGATACGCAGTATTTT. It codes for CAWSGSRTGGSTDTQYF. The chain employs TRBV30 and TRBJ2-3; TRBD1 agrees at 11 bases. The CDR3 is 17 residues long. The J segment lost 0 bases and the V segment lost 1 base, leaving 6 bases of the junction unmatched. Per germline, CDR1 GTSNPN and CDR2 SVGIG (reference sequence).

The CDR3 sequence: CASSPTRGDTQYF. CDR3 in DNA: TGCGCCAGCAGTCCGACCAGGGGGGATACGCAGTATTTT. The chain joins TRBV5-1 to TRBJ2-3, with 7 bases aligning to TRBD1. CDR1 and CDR2 (germline): SGHRS, YFSETQ. The CDR3 sequence is 13 residues long. Germline trimming cut 5 bases from V and 6 bases from J; bases unmatched to any gene: 6.

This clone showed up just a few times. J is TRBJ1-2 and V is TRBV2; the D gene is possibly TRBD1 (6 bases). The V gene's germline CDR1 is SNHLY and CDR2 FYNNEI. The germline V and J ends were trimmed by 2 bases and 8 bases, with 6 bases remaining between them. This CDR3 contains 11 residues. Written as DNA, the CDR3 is TGTGCCAGCAGTGAACAGGGGGGCTACACCTTC. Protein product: CASSEQGGYTF.

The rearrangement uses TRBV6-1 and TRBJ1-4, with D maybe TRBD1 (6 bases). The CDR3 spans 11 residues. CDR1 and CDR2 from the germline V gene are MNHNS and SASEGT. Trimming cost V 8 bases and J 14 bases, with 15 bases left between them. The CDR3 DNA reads TGTGCCAGCTCCCCGGACAGTGAGCTGTTTTTT. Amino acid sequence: CASSPDSELFF.

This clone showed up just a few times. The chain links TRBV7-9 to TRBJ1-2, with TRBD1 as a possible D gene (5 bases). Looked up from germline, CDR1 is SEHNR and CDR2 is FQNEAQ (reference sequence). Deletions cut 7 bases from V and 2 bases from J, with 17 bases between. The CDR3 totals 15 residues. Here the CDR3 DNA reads TGTGCCAGCACCATGGACGTAACAGGCAACTATGGCTACACCTTC. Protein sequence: CASTMDVTGNYGYTF.

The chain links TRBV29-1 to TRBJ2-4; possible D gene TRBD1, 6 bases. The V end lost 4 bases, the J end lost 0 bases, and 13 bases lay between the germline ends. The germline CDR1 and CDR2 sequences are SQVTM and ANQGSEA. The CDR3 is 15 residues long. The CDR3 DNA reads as TGCAGCGTTGCCCCCAGGGGATTAGCCAAAAACATTCAGTACTTC. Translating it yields CSVAPRGLAKNIQYF.

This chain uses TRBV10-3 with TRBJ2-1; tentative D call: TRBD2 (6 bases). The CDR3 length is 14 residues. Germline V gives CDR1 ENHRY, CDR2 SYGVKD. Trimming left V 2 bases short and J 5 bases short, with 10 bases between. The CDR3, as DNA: TGTGCCATCAGTGAGGCCGGGACTCACAATGAGCAGTTCTTC. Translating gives CAISEAGTHNEQFF.

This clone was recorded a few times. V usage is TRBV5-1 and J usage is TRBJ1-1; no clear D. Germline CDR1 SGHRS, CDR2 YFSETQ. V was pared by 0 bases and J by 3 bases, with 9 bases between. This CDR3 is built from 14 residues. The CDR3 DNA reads TGCGCCAGCAGCTTGGCTCTGGAGTACACTGAAGCTTTCTTT. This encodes CASSLALEYTEAFF.

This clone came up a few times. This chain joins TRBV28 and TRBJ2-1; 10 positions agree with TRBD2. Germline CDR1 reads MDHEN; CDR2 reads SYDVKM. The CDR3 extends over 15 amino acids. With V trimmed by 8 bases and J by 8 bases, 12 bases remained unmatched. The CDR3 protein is CASPPPGLASHEQFF. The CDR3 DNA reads TGTGCCAGCCCCCCCCCGGGACTAGCGTCTCATGAGCAGTTCTTC.

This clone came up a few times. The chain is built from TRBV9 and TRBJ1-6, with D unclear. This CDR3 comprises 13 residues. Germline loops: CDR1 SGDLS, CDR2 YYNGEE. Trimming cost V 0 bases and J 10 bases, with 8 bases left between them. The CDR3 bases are TGTGCCAGCAGCGTAGACACGAACTCACCCCTCCACTTT. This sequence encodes CASSVDTNSPLHF.

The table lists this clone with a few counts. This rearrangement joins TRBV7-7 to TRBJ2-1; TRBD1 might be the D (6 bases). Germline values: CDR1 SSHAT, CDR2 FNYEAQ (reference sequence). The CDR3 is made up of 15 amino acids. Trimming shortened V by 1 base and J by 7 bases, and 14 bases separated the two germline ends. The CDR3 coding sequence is TGTGCCAGCAGCTTAGAAGGGGGTAGCAGGAATGAGCAGTTCTTC. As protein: CASSLEGGSRNEQFF.

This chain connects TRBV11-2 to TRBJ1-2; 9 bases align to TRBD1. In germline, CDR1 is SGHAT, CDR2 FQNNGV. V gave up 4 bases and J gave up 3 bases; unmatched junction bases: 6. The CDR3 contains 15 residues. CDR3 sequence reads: CASSSTGGTDYGYTF. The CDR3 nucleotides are TGTGCCAGCAGCTCTACAGGGGGCACTGACTATGGCTACACCTTC. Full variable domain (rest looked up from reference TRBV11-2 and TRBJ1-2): EAGVAQSPRYKIIEKRQSVAFWCNPISGHATLYWYQQILGQGPKLLIQFQNNGVVDDSQLPKDRFSAERLKGVDSTLKIQPAKLEDSAVYLCASSSTGGTDYGYTFGSGTRLTVV.

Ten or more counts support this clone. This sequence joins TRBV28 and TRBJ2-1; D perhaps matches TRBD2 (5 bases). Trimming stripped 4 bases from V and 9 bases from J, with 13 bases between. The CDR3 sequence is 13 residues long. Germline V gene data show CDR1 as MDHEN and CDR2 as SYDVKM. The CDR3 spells CASSSGSRGEQFF. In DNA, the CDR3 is TGTGCCAGCAGTTCCGGGTCTCGGGGTGAGCAGTTCTTC.

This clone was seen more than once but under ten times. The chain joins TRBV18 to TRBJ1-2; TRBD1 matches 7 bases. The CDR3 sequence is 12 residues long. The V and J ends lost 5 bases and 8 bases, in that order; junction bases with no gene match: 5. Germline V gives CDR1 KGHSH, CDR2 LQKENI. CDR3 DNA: TGTGCCAGCTCAGCCAGGGGGGACGGCTACACCTTC. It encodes CASSARGDGYTF.

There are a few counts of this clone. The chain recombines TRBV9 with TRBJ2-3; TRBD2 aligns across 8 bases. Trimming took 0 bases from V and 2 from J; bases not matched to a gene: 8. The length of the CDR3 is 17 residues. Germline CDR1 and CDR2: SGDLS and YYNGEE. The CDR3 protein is CASSVASSGGLTDTQYF. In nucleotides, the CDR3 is TGTGCCAGCAGCGTAGCGTCCAGCGGGGGTCTCACAGATACGCAGTATTTT. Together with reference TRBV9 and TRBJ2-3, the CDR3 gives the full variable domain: DSGVTQTPKHLITATGQRVTLRCSPRSGDLSVYWYQQSLDQGLQFLIQYYNGEERAKGNILERFSAQQFPDLHSELNLSSLELGDSALYFCASSVASSGGLTDTQYFGPGTRLTVL.

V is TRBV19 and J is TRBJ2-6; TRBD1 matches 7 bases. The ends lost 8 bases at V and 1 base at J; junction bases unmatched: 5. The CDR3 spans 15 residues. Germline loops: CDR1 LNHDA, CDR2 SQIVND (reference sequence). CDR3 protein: CASSQGKSGANVLTF. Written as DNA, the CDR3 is TGTGCCAGTTCACAGGGGAAGTCTGGGGCCAACGTCCTGACTTTC.